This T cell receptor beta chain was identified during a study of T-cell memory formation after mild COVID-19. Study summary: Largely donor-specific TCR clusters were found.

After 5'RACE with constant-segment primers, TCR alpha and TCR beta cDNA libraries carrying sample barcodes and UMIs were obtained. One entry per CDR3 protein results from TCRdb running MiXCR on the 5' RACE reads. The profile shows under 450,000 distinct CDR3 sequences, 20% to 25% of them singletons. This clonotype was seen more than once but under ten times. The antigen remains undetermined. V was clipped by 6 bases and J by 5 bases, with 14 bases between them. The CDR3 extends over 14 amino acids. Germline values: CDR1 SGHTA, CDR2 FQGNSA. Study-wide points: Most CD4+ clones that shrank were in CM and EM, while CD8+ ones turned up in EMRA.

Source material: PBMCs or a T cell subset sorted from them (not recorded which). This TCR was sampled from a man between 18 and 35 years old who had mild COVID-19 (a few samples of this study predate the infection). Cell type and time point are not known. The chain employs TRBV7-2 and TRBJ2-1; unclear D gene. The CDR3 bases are TGTGCCAGCAGTCGACAAAGAGGAGACAATGAGCAGTTCTTC. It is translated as CASSRQRGDNEQFF.